This T cell receptor beta chain appears in the sequencing data of a study of OX40 agonist ivuxolimab in advanced cancers. At the level of the study: The dose of intravenous ivuxolimab that patients received every 2 weeks ranged from 0.01 to 10 mg/kg. Anti-PD-1, anti-PD-L1 or anti-CTLA-4 therapy given earlier was allowed, and around 40% had some. Points from the study as a whole: Normalized expansion of T-cell clones was also low for some nonresponders.

In regard to this clone: The antigen is not known.

The CDR3 contains 14 residues. The germline V gene has CDR1 SGHDN and CDR2 FVKESK. Trimming stripped 8 bases from V and 8 bases from J, with 21 bases between. The table came from immunoSEQ multiplex PCR; TCRdb's copy has only in-frame clones and leaves some out. The sample has more than 75,000 clones; approximately 81% are singletons. V and J are TRBV14 and TRBJ1-2, with D tentatively TRBD1 (5 bases). This TCR derives from an adult with an advanced solid tumor such as melanoma, head and neck, liver or kidney cancer. The source was CD4+ or CD8+ T cells sorted from blood, collected in a trial of the OX40 agonist ivuxolimab. The CDR3 reads CASGRDPLLWGYTF. The CDR3 nucleotides read TGTGCCAGCGGCCGGGACCCTCTTCTTTGGGGCTACACCTTC.